This T cell receptor beta chain was documented in a study of PD-1 blockade in classical Hodgkin lymphoma. General study points: For complete responders, baseline diversity was comparable to that of newly diagnosed patients. Exclusion was the outcome for patients who began nivolumab under 1 year after ASCT. Reports described newly diagnosed patients as having lower baseline TCR diversity than healthy donors.

Germline CDR1 and CDR2: SGHTA and FQGNSA. V lost 0 bases and J 3 bases, leaving 12 bases between the germline ends. The CDR3 is 15 amino acids. As for this clone: Its antigen is undetermined.

Every patient experienced relapse after autologous stem cell transplantation, and brentuximab vedotin exposure varied. TCRdb's copy holds only in-frame clones and misses some; the assay was immunoSEQ multiplex PCR. Here the sample spans approximately 44,000 clones, approximately 71% being singletons. Sequences were derived from peripheral blood mononuclear cells (PBMCs), sampled at baseline. This clonotype originated in a human donor with classical Hodgkin lymphoma. This chain connects TRBV7-2 to TRBJ2-7; D is unresolved. In DNA form, the CDR3 reads TGTGCCAGCAGCTTAGCGCAAAGTTTCCACTACGAGCAGTACTTC. This translates into CASSLAQSFHYEQYF. Looking up the rest from reference TRBV7-2 and TRBJ2-7 gives the full variable domain: GAGVSQSPSNKVTEKGKDVELRCDPISGHTALYWYRQSLGQGLEFLIYFQGNSAPDKSGLPSDRFSAERTGGSVSTLTIQRTQQEDSAVYLCASSLAQSFHYEQYFGPGTRLTVT.